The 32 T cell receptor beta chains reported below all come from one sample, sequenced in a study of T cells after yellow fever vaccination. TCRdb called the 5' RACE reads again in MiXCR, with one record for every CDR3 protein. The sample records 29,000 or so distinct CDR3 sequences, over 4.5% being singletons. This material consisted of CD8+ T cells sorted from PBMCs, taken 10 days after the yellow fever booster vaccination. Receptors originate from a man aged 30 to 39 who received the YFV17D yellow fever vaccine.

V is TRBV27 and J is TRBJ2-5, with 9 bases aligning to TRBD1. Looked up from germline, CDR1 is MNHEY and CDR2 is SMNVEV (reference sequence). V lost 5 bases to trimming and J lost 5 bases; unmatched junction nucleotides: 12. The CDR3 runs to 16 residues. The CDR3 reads CASSTRDRVSRETQYF. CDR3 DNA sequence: TGTGCCAGCAGTACCCGGGACAGGGTATCGAGGGAGACCCAGTACTTC.

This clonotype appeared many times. The CDR3 DNA sequence: TGTGCCTGGAGTCTCGCCAACGAGCAGTACTTC. Encoded protein: CAWSLANEQYF. V and J are TRBV30 and TRBJ2-7; D is unclear. The length of the CDR3 is 11 residues. Germline CDR1 GTSNPN, CDR2 SVGIG (reference sequence). Trimming took off 2 bases at V and 5 bases at J, with 7 bases between the two ends.

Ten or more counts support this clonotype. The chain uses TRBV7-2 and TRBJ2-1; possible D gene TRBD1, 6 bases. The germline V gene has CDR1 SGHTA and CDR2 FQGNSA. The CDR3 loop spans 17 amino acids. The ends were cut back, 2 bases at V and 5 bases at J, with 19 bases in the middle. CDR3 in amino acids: CASSLTTGPLKDNEQFF. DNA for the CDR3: TGTGCCAGCAGCTTAACGACAGGCCCCCTAAAAGACAATGAGCAGTTCTTC. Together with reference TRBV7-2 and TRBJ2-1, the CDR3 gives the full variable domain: GAGVSQSPSNKVTEKGKDVELRCDPISGHTALYWYRQSLGQGLEFLIYFQGNSAPDKSGLPSDRFSAERTGGSVSTLTIQRTQQEDSAVYLCASSLTTGPLKDNEQFFGPGTRLTVL.

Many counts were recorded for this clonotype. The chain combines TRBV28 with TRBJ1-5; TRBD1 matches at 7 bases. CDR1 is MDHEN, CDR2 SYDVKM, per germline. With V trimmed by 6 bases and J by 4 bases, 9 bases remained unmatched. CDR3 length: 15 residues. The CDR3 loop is CASSPRGRRNQPQHF. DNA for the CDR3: TGTGCCAGCAGCCCAAGGGGGCGCAGGAATCAGCCCCAGCATTTT.

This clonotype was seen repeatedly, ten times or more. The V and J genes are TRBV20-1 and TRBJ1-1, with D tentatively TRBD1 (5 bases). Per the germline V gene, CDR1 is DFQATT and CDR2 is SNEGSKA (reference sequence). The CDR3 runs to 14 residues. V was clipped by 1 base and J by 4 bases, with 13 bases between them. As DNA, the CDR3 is TGCAGTGCTAGAGGTTTGGTGGGGGGCACTGAAGCTTTCTTT. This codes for CSARGLVGGTEAFF.

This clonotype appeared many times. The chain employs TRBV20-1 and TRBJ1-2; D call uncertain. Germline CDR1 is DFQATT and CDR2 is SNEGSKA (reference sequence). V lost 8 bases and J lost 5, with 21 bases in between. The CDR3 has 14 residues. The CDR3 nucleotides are TGCAGTACCTTGAAAGAGCAGAAACTATATGGCTACACCTTC. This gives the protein CSTLKEQKLYGYTF.

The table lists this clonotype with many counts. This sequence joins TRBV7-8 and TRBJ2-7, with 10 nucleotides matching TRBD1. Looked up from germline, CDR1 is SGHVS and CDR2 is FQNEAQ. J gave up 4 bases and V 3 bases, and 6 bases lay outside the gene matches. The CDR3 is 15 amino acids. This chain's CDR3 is CASSFPGQGSYEQYF. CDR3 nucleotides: TGTGCCAGCAGCTTCCCGGGACAGGGGTCGTACGAGCAGTACTTC.

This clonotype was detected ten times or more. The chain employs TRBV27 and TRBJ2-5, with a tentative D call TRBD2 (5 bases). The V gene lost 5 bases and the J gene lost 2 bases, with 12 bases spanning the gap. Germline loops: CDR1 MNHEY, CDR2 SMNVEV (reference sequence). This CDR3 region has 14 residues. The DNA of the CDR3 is TGTGCCAGCAGTATACTCGGGAATCAAGAGACCCAGTACTTC. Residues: CASSILGNQETQYF.

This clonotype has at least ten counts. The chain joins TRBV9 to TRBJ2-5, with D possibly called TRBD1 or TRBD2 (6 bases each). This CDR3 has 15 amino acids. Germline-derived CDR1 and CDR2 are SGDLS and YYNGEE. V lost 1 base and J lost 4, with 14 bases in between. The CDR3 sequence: CASSVIGGHGETQYF. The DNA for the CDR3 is TGTGCCAGCAGCGTAATCGGGGGCCATGGAGAGACCCAGTACTTC. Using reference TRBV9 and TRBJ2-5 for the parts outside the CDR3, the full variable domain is DSGVTQTPKHLITATGQRVTLRCSPRSGDLSVYWYQQSLDQGLQFLIQYYNGEERAKGNILERFSAQQFPDLHSELNLSSLELGDSALYFCASSVIGGHGETQYFGPGTRLLVL.

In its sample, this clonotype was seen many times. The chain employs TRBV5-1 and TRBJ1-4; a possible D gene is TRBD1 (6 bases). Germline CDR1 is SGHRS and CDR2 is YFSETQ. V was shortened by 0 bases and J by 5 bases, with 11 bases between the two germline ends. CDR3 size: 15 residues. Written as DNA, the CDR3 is TGCGCCAGCAGCTTGGAGGGAACAGGGAATGAAAAACTGTTTTTT. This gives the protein CASSLEGTGNEKLFF. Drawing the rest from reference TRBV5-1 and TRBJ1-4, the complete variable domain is KAGVTQTPRYLIKTRGQQVTLSCSPISGHRSVSWYQQTPGQGLQFLFEYFSETQRNKGNFPGRFSGRQFSNSRSEMNVSTLELGDSALYLCASSLEGTGNEKLFFGSGTQLSVL.

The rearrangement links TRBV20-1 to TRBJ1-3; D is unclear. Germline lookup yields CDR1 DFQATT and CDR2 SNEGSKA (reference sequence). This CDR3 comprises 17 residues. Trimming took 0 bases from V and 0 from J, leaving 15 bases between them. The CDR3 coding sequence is TGCAGTGCTAGAGATCTCGACACCCTCAGCTCTGGAAACACCATATATTTT. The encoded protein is CSARDLDTLSSGNTIYF.

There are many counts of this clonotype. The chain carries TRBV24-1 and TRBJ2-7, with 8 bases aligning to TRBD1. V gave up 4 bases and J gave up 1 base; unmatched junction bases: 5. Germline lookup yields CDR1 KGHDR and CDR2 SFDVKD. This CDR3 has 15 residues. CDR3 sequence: CATSDGQGESYEQYF. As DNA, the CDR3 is TGTGCCACCAGTGACGGACAGGGTGAATCCTACGAGCAGTACTTC.

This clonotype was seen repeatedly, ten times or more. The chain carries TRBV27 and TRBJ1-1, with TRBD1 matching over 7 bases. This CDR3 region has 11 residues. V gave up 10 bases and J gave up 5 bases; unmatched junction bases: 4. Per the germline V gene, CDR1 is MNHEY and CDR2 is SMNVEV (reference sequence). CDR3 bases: TGTGCCACCGCGACAGGGACTGAAGCTTTCTTT. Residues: CATATGTEAFF.

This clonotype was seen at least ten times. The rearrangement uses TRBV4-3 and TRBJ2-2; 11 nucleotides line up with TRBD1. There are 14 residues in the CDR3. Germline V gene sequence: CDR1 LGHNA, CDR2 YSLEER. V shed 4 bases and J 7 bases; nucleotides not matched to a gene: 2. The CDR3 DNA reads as TGCGCCAGCAGCCCGGGACAGGGGGTCGGGGAGCTGTTTTTT. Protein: CASSPGQGVGELFF.

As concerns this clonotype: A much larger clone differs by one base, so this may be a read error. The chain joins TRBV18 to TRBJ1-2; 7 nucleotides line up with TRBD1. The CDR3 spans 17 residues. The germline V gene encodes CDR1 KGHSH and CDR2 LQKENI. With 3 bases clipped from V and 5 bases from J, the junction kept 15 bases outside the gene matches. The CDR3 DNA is TGTGCCAGCTCACCTACAGGGGTTCGTCTAGATAAATATGGCTACACCTTC. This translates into CASSPTGVRLDKYGYTF.

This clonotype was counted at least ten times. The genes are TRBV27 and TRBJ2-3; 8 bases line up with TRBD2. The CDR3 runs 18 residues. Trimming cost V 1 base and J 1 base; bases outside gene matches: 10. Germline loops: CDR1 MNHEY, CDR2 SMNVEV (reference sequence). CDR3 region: CASSLLWSSGRGTDTQYF. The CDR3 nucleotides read TGTGCCAGCAGTTTATTGTGGTCTAGCGGGCGAGGCACAGATACGCAGTATTTT.

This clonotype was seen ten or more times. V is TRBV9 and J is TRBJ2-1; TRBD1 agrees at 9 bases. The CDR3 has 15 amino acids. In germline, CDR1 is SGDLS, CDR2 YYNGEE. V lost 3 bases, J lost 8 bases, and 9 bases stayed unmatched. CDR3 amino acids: CASSARDRVTDEQFF. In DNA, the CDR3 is TGTGCCAGCAGCGCCCGGGACAGGGTCACGGATGAGCAGTTCTTC. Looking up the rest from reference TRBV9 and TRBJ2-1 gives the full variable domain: DSGVTQTPKHLITATGQRVTLRCSPRSGDLSVYWYQQSLDQGLQFLIQYYNGEERAKGNILERFSAQQFPDLHSELNLSSLELGDSALYFCASSARDRVTDEQFFGPGTRLTVL.

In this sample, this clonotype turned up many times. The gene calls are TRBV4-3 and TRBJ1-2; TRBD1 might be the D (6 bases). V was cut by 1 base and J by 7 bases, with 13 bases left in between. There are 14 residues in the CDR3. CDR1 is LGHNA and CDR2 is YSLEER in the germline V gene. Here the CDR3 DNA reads TGCGCCAGCAGCCAAGTATTGGGGGCGATTGGCTACACCTTC. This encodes CASSQVLGAIGYTF.

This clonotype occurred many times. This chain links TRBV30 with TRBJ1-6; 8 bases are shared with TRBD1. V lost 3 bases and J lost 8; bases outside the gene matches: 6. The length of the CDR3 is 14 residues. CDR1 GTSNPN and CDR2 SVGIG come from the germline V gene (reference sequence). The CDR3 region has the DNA TGTGCCTGGAGCCCAGGGACAGGTCATTCACCCCTCCACTTT. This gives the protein CAWSPGTGHSPLHF. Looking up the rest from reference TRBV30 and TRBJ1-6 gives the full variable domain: SQTIHQWPATLVQPVGSPLSLECTVEGTSNPNLYWYRQAAGRGLQLLFYSVGIGQISSEVPQNLSASRPQDRQFILSSKKLLLSDSGFYLCAWSPGTGHSPLHFGNGTRLTVT.

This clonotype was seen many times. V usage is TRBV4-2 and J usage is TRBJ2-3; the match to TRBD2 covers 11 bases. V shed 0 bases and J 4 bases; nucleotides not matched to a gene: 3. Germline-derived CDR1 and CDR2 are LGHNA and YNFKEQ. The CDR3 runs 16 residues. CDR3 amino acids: CASSQDIAGGPDTQYF. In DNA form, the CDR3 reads TGTGCCAGCAGCCAAGATATAGCGGGAGGGCCAGATACGCAGTATTTT.

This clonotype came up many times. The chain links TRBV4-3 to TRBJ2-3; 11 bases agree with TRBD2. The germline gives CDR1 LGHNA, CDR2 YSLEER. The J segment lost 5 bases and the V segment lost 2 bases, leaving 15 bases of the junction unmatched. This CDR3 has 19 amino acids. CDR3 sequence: CASSQYYQLAGEAGDTQYF. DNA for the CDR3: TGCGCCAGCAGCCAATATTACCAACTAGCGGGAGAAGCGGGAGATACGCAGTATTTT.

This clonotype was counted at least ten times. The CDR3 DNA reads TGTGCCAGCAGTTTATCGGCAGAACCTGGACTAGCGGGAGGCAAGGACAATGAGCAGTTCTTC. Protein sequence: CASSLSAEPGLAGGKDNEQFF. This chain uses TRBV12-3 or TRBV12-4 with TRBJ2-1; 14 bases align to TRBD2. CDR3 length equals 21 residues. Trimming took 2 bases from V and 5 from J; bases not matched to a gene: 17.

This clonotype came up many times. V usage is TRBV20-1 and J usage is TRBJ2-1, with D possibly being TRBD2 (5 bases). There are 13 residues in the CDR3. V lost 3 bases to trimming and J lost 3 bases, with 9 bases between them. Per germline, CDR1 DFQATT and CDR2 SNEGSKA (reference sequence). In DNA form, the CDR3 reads TGCAGTGCTAGGAGGGCCAACTACAATGAGCAGTTCTTC. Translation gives CSARRANYNEQFF.

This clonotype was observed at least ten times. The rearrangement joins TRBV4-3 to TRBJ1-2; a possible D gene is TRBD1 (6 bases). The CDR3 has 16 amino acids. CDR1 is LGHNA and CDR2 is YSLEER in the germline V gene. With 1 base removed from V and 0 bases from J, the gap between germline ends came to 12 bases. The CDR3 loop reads CASSQGPGQPNYGYTF. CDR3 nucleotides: TGCGCCAGCAGCCAAGGTCCGGGACAACCTAACTATGGCTACACCTTC.

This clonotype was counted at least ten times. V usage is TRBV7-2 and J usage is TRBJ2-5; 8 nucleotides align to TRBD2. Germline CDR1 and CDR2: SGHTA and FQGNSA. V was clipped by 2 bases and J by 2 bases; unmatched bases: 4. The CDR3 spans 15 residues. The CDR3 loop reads CASSLLAGIQETQYF. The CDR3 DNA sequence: TGTGCCAGCAGCTTACTAGCGGGCATACAAGAGACCCAGTACTTC.

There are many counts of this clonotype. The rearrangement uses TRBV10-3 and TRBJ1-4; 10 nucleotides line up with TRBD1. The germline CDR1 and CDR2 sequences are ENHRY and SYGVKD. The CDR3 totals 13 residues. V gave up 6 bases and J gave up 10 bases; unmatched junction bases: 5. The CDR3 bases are TGTGCCATCAGGCCCGACAGGGGGCCAAAACTGTTTTTT. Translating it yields CAIRPDRGPKLFF.

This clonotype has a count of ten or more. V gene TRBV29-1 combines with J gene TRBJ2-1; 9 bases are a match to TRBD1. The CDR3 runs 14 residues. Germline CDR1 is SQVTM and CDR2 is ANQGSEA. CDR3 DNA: TGCAGTGGGACTTCGGACAGGGGCTACAATGAGCAGTTCTTC. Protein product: CSGTSDRGYNEQFF.

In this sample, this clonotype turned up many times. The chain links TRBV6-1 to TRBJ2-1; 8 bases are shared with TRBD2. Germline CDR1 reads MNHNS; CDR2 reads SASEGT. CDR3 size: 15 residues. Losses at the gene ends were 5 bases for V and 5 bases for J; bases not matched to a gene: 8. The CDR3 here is CASSPFSGAHNEQFF. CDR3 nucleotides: TGTGCCAGCAGTCCCTTTAGCGGGGCCCACAATGAGCAGTTCTTC.

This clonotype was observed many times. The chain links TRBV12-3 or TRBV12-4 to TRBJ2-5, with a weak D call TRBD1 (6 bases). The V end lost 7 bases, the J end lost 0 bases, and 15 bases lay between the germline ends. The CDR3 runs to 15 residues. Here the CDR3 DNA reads TGTGCCAGCACCTCAGAGGCAGGGGACCAAGAGACCCAGTACTTC. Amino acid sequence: CASTSEAGDQETQYF.

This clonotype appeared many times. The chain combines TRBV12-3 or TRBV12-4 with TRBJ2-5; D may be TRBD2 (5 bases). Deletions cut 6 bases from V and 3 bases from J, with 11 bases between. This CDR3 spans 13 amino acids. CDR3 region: CASSPPGKETQYF. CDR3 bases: TGTGCCAGCAGCCCGCCGGGGAAAGAGACCCAGTACTTC.

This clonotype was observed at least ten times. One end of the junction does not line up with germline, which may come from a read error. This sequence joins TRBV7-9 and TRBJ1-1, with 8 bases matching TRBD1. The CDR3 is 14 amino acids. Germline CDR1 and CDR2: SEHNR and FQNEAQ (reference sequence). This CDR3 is CASRLGQGNTEAFF. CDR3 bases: TGTGCCAGCAGGTTAGGACAGGGGAACACTGAAGCTTTCTTT.

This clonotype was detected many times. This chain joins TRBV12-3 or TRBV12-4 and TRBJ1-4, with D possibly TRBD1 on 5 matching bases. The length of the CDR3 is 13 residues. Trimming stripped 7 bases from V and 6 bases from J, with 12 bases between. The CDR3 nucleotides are TGTGCCAGCACTTGGCAGGGTGATGAAAAACTGTTTTTT. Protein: CASTWQGDEKLFF.